A single sample gave rise to the 10 T cell receptor beta chains below, sequenced in a study of blood T cell repertoires in COVID-19. Sequenced by immunoSEQ multiplex PCR; TCRdb stores in-frame clones only, minus some. The data contain 93,000 or so clones, roughly 87% of them seen just once; the ten biggest clones take up more than 5%. Sequenced: peripheral blood. The receptors derive from a human donor in a cohort sampled during active COVID-19.

V usage is TRBV4-1 and J usage is TRBJ2-3; 11 bases are a match to TRBD2. The CDR3 runs 18 residues. V shed 1 base and J 0 bases; nucleotides not matched to a gene: 6. The germline CDR1 and CDR2 sequences are MGHRA and YSYEKL. The chain's CDR3 is CASSQARTSGGSTDTQYF. CDR3 in DNA: TGCGCCAGCAGCCAAGCACGCACTAGCGGGGGAAGCACAGATACGCAGTATTTT.

This clone was seen more than once but under ten times. The V and J genes are TRBV2 and TRBJ2-7; D remains ambiguous. V lost 4 bases to trimming and J lost 3 bases, with 7 bases between them. Per the germline V gene, CDR1 is SNHLY and CDR2 is FYNNEI. The CDR3 length is 12 residues. The CDR3 DNA sequence: TGTGCCAGCAGTGTCTCAGTCTACGAGCAGTACTTC. The encoded protein is CASSVSVYEQYF.

This chain joins TRBV6-6 and TRBJ1-2; 9 nucleotides agree with TRBD1. Trimming at V came to 0 bases and at J to 4 bases, leaving 6 bases not matched to a gene. Germline CDR1 and CDR2: MNHNY and SVGAGI (reference sequence). The CDR3 runs to 16 residues. DNA of the CDR3: TGTGCCAGCAGTTACTCAACAGGGGGCGTAGGCTATGGCTACACCTTC. Translated: CASSYSTGGVGYGYTF.

The chain links TRBV5-1 to TRBJ1-1; D remains unclear. Germline values: CDR1 SGHRS, CDR2 YFSETQ. V shed 6 bases and J shed 10 bases, with 19 bases lying between them. The CDR3 is 13 residues long. CDR3 bases: TGCGCCAGCACCCCAGCAGGCAGCGGCGGAGCTTTCTTT. Its translation: CASTPAGSGGAFF. The whole variable domain, remainder taken from reference TRBV5-1 and TRBJ1-1, is KAGVTQTPRYLIKTRGQQVTLSCSPISGHRSVSWYQQTPGQGLQFLFEYFSETQRNKGNFPGRFSGRQFSNSRSEMNVSTLELGDSALYLCASTPAGSGGAFFGQGTRLTVV.

The chain links TRBV5-6 to TRBJ2-5; 16 bases map to TRBD2. With V trimmed by 3 bases and J by 4 bases, 6 bases remained unmatched. The germline V gene has CDR1 SGHDT and CDR2 YYEEEE. The CDR3 is made up of 17 amino acids. CDR3 protein: CASSSMGLAGGPETQYF. The DNA for the CDR3 is TGTGCCAGCAGCTCTATGGGACTAGCGGGGGGGCCAGAGACCCAGTACTTC.

This clone has more than one count but fewer than ten. This rearrangement joins TRBV24-1 to TRBJ2-1; D is unclear. Trimming took 0 bases from V and 9 from J, leaving 23 bases between them. CDR1 and CDR2 (germline): KGHDR, SFDVKD. The CDR3 runs 18 residues. CDR3 sequence reads: CATSDLLASPLMTGEQFF. The CDR3 bases are TGTGCCACCAGTGATTTGCTGGCCTCTCCCTTAATGACGGGTGAGCAGTTCTTC.

This sequence joins TRBV12-3 or TRBV12-4 and TRBJ2-2; no definite D call. V dropped 5 bases and J dropped 5 bases, with 9 bases sitting between them. The CDR3 is 13 amino acids. CDR3 nucleotides: TGTGCCAGCAGTACTCTAGTAACCGGGGAGCTGTTTTTT. Its protein is CASSTLVTGELFF.

The V and J genes are TRBV10-3 and TRBJ2-2; 7 bases agree with TRBD2. In germline, CDR1 is ENHRY, CDR2 SYGVKD. After removal of 4 bases from V and 3 bases from J, the junction contained 8 bases not matched to a gene. CDR3 size: 16 residues. The CDR3 DNA reads TGTGCCATCAGTGGGGTCGGGGGGAAGGACACCGGGGAGCTGTTTTTT. It yields the protein CAISGVGGKDTGELFF.

This chain connects TRBV4-1 to TRBJ2-3, with 9 nucleotides matching TRBD2. V trimming: 3 bases; J trimming: 2 bases; junction bases outside the gene matches: 9. CDR1 and CDR2 (germline): MGHRA, YSYEKL. CDR3 size: 17 residues. CDR3 nucleotides: TGCGCCAGCAGCCAGGCGGGAGGGCCCCGGTTCACAGATACGCAGTATTTT. Translated, it gives CASSQAGGPRFTDTQYF.

The chain employs TRBV15 and TRBJ2-1; 7 bases line up with TRBD2. The CDR3 totals 17 residues. The germline V gene has CDR1 LNHNV and CDR2 YYDKDF (reference sequence). V was pared by 0 bases and J by 0 bases, with 5 bases of the junction left unmatched. CDR3 protein: CATSRDLGGSSYNEQFF. The CDR3 bases are TGTGCCACCAGCAGAGACCTGGGCGGGAGCTCCTACAATGAGCAGTTCTTC.